This T cell receptor beta chain was sequenced for a study of control samples from healthy donors and cancer patients. The method was immunoSEQ multiplex PCR; TCRdb's version includes in-frame clones alone and lacks a portion of them. Among around 100,000 clones listed, roughly 89% were seen once. Trimming removed 0 bases from V and 3 bases from J, with 17 bases in between. The germline V gene has CDR1 SGHNT and CDR2 YENEEA. This CDR3 spans 18 amino acids. Sequences were obtained from PBMCs. This sequence joins TRBV11-3 and TRBJ2-2; D may be TRBD2 (6 bases). The TCR sequence derives from a man aged 55 to 70 with lung cancer. CDR3 amino acids: CASSLEYGTSGDTGELFF. As DNA, the CDR3 is TGTGCCAGCAGCTTAGAATACGGGACCTCGGGGGACACCGGGGAGCTGTTTTTT.